The 31 T cell receptor beta chains below all came from one sample that was sequenced in a study of T-cell reconstitution after alpha-beta-depleted transplantation in children. As it was prepared, the TCRbeta library received unique molecular identifiers. MiXCR, run by TCRdb on the PCR reads, gives a single entry per CDR3 protein. The sample shows a few hundred thousand distinct CDR3 sequences, more than 20% of them seen only once. Sequenced material: PBMCs, taken before TCRalphabeta/CD19-depleted stem cell transplant. These receptors all come from a boy under three years old with Wiskott-Aldrich syndrome, due to receive a stem cell transplant.

The chain combines TRBV6-1 with TRBJ2-7; D ambiguous. CDR3 size: 15 residues. Trimming left V 2 bases short and J 3 bases short, with 14 bases between. CDR1 is MNHNS, CDR2 SASEGT, per germline. CDR3 DNA: TGTGCCAGCAGTGAACGCCGGGTGTGGAGCTACGAGCAGTACTTC. Amino acid sequence: CASSERRVWSYEQYF.

This clonotype has only a few counts. This chain links TRBV12-3 or TRBV12-4 with TRBJ2-1; 9 bases agree with TRBD2. After removal of 7 bases from V and 6 bases from J, the junction contained 10 bases not matched to a gene. CDR3 length equals 15 residues. The CDR3 region has the DNA TGTGCCAGCACCTGGGGGCGGGAGGGAGTCAATGAGCAGTTCTTC. It encodes CASTWGREGVNEQFF.

This chain uses TRBV10-2 with TRBJ2-1; D uncertain. The ends were cut back, 0 bases at V and 5 bases at J, with 8 bases in the middle. The CDR3 has 14 residues. Germline CDR1 reads WSHSY; CDR2 reads SAAADI. CDR3 loop: CASSESLNDNEQFF. CDR3 nucleotides: TGCGCCAGCAGTGAGTCCTTAAACGACAATGAGCAGTTCTTC.

This chain links TRBV14 with TRBJ2-7; TRBD1 matches at 7 bases. From germline, CDR1 is SGHDN and CDR2 FVKESK. V shed 6 bases and J 6 bases; nucleotides not matched to a gene: 8. The CDR3 covers 13 residues. CDR3 sequence: CASRIQGEVEQYF. CDR3 DNA: TGTGCCAGCAGAATCCAGGGGGAAGTCGAGCAGTACTTC.

This clonotype was found a few times. The chain combines TRBV9 with TRBJ2-5; TRBD2 aligns across 11 bases. Germline CDR1 and CDR2: SGDLS and YYNGEE. CDR3 length: 17 amino acids. The J segment lost 1 base and the V segment lost 2 bases, leaving 7 bases of the junction unmatched. DNA for the CDR3: TGTGCCAGCAGCGTCGATAGGACTAGCGGGCCCCAAGAGACCCAGTACTTC. This codes for CASSVDRTSGPQETQYF. The full variable domain, with the rest looked up from reference TRBV9 and TRBJ2-5, is DSGVTQTPKHLITATGQRVTLRCSPRSGDLSVYWYQQSLDQGLQFLIQYYNGEERAKGNILERFSAQQFPDLHSELNLSSLELGDSALYFCASSVDRTSGPQETQYFGPGTRLLVL.

This clonotype was detected only a few times. The V gene is TRBV7-2, the J gene TRBJ2-1; D remains unclear. Trimming pared 2 bases from V and 8 bases from J, leaving 7 bases between. Germline V gives CDR1 SGHTA, CDR2 FQGNSA. This CDR3 comprises 12 residues. The DNA for the CDR3 is TGTGCCAGCAGCTTATTTAGTTATGAGCAGTTCTTC. Residues: CASSLFSYEQFF.

There are a few counts of this clonotype. The chain is built from TRBV7-8 and TRBJ2-3; no firm D call. With 1 base removed from V and 3 bases from J, the gap between germline ends came to 11 bases. The CDR3 is 15 amino acids. Germline CDR1 SGHVS, CDR2 FQNEAQ. CDR3 DNA sequence: TGTGCCAGCAGCTTAGTGAACGGAATTACAGATACGCAGTATTTT. Its protein product is CASSLVNGITDTQYF.

This clonotype was seen only a few times. The chain recombines TRBV9 with TRBJ2-7; D gene unclear. The germline V gene has CDR1 SGDLS and CDR2 YYNGEE. The CDR3 runs to 14 residues. Trimming cost V 0 bases and J 4 bases, with 11 bases left between them. CDR3 DNA sequence: TGTGCCAGCAGCGTAGGAACAATCGGGTACGAGCAGTACTTC. Protein sequence: CASSVGTIGYEQYF.

This clonotype was seen a handful of times. The V and J genes are TRBV6-5 and TRBJ2-5; D possibly corresponds to TRBD1 (6 bases). CDR1 and CDR2 (germline): MNHEY, SVGAGI. The V end lost 0 bases, the J end lost 0 bases, and 8 bases lay between the germline ends. The CDR3 is 15 residues long. The CDR3 DNA reads TGTGCCAGCAGTTACTCGCGGACAGACCAAGAGACCCAGTACTTC. Translating gives CASSYSRTDQETQYF.

This rearrangement joins TRBV29-1 to TRBJ1-1, with 8 nucleotides matching TRBD1. CDR3 size: 14 residues. Germline CDR1 and CDR2: SQVTM and ANQGSEA. Germline trimming cut 6 bases from V and 6 bases from J; bases unmatched to any gene: 12. CDR3 in DNA: TGCAGCGTCGCTCGGCCAGGGGGCCCCCCTGAAGCTTTCTTT. This sequence encodes CSVARPGGPPEAFF.

This clonotype was seen more than once but under ten times. The J gene is TRBJ1-2, the V gene TRBV19, with D tentatively TRBD1 (5 bases). CDR1 is LNHDA, CDR2 SQIVND, per germline (reference sequence). This CDR3 has 15 amino acids. V gave up 1 base and J gave up 3 bases, with 12 bases separating them. CDR3 in DNA: TGTGCCAGTAGTATAGGACAGACAGTCTACTATGGCTACACCTTC. It translates to CASSIGQTVYYGYTF.

V gene TRBV6-2 or TRBV6-3 combines with J gene TRBJ1-5, with 7 bases lining up with TRBD1. V shed 6 bases, J shed 2 bases, and the junction held 4 bases outside the gene matches. From germline, CDR1 is MNHEY and CDR2 SVGEGT. The CDR3 is 14 residues long. CDR3 sequence reads: CASRYRGRNQPQHF. The CDR3 DNA sequence: TGTGCCAGCAGATACAGGGGTCGCAATCAGCCCCAGCATTTT.

A note on this clonotype: One end of the junction does not line up with germline, which may come from a read error. The V and J genes are TRBV12-3 or TRBV12-4 and TRBJ2-7; the match to TRBD2 covers 14 bases. The CDR3 has 15 amino acids. Written as DNA, the CDR3 is TGTGCCAGCAGAAACTCCCCGGGACTAGCGGGAGAGGTAGTTTTC. This gives the protein CASRNSPGLAGEVVF.

The chain is built from TRBV5-1 and TRBJ1-1; 8 nucleotides match TRBD1. Germline CDR1 is SGHRS and CDR2 is YFSETQ. This CDR3 has 14 amino acids. V was clipped by 4 bases and J by 4 bases; unmatched bases: 6. CDR3 DNA: TGCGCCAGCAGCAAGGACAGGGTTGGCACTGAAGCTTTCTTT. Translation: CASSKDRVGTEAFF.

This sequence joins TRBV2 and TRBJ2-3; TRBD1 matches 7 bases. The J segment lost 0 bases and the V segment lost 7 bases, leaving 4 bases of the junction unmatched. The V gene's germline CDR1 is SNHLY and CDR2 FYNNEI. The CDR3 has 14 amino acids. CDR3: CASKRGQSTDTQYF. For the CDR3, the DNA is TGTGCCAGCAAGAGGGGACAGAGCACAGATACGCAGTATTTT. The whole variable domain, filled in from reference TRBV2 and TRBJ2-3, reads EPEVTQTPSHQVTQMGQEVILRCVPISNHLYFYWYRQILGQKVEFLVSFYNNEISEKSEIFDDQFSVERPDGSNFTLKIRSTKLEDSAMYFCASKRGQSTDTQYFGPGTRLTVL.

This chain links TRBV28 with TRBJ2-2; D might be TRBD1 or TRBD2, each matching 5 bases. Germline values: CDR1 MDHEN, CDR2 SYDVKM. This CDR3 is 12 amino acids long. Trimming left V 6 bases short and J 9 bases short, with 11 bases between. This chain's CDR3 is CASSPRGWELFF. Written as DNA, the CDR3 is TGTGCCAGCAGCCCCCGGGGCTGGGAGCTGTTTTTT.

This chain links TRBV3-1 with TRBJ2-2, with unresolved D. The CDR3 has 13 amino acids. Germline CDR1 reads LGHDT; CDR2 reads YNNKEL (reference sequence). The germline V and J ends were trimmed by 1 base and 8 bases, with 8 bases remaining between them. The CDR3 here is CASSQARMGELFF. The CDR3 coding sequence is TGTGCCAGCAGCCAAGCTAGGATGGGGGAGCTGTTTTTT.

This clonotype appeared many times. The V call is TRBV20-1, the J call TRBJ1-2; 10 positions agree with TRBD1. V lost 3 bases, J lost 6 bases, and 16 bases stayed unmatched. The germline gives CDR1 DFQATT, CDR2 SNEGSKA (reference sequence). This CDR3 has 17 residues. The DNA for the CDR3 is TGCAGTGCTAGGAAACCGGGACAGGGGAGGAATTGGCATGGCTACACCTTC. This encodes CSARKPGQGRNWHGYTF.

The rearrangement joins TRBV29-1 to TRBJ2-3, with a possible D match to TRBD1 (6 bases). V lost 3 bases to trimming and J lost 4 bases, with 11 bases between them. Germline V gene sequence: CDR1 SQVTM, CDR2 ANQGSEA. The CDR3 loop spans 13 amino acids. CDR3 sequence reads: CSVDRGRADTQYF. In DNA, the CDR3 is TGCAGCGTTGACAGGGGTAGAGCAGATACGCAGTATTTT.

The sample holds a few counts of this clonotype. This chain joins TRBV3-1 and TRBJ2-1, with D tentatively TRBD2 (5 bases). Germline V lookup: CDR1 LGHDT, CDR2 YNNKEL (reference sequence). The CDR3 runs 16 residues. Between the trimmed V and J ends, which lost 4 bases and 6 bases, there was a span of 19 bases. This chain's CDR3 is CASSLRGASRSNEQFF. The CDR3 nucleotides are TGTGCCAGCAGCCTCCGGGGAGCGAGTCGGTCCAATGAGCAGTTCTTC.

This clonotype was recorded a few times. The V and J genes are TRBV20-1 and TRBJ2-7; D perhaps matches TRBD2 (6 bases). V was trimmed by 8 bases and J by 2 bases, leaving 19 bases between them. The CDR3 has 14 amino acids. The germline CDR1 and CDR2 sequences are DFQATT and SNEGSKA (reference sequence). This CDR3 is CSLASGVRTYEQYF. The CDR3 region has the DNA TGCAGTCTGGCATCGGGGGTAAGGACCTACGAGCAGTACTTC.

This clonotype occurred once. The rearrangement joins TRBV9 to TRBJ2-1; possibly TRBD2 for D (5 bases). CDR1 and CDR2 (germline): SGDLS, YYNGEE. The CDR3 loop spans 13 amino acids. Trimming stripped 4 bases from V and 3 bases from J, with 8 bases between. The CDR3 nucleotides read TGTGCCAGCAGCACCCGGGACTACAATGAGCAGTTCTTC. This encodes CASSTRDYNEQFF.

This chain links TRBV5-1 with TRBJ2-1, with TRBD2 as a possible D gene (7 bases). The CDR3 length is 13 residues. Germline V lookup: CDR1 SGHRS, CDR2 YFSETQ. The germline V and J ends were trimmed by 3 bases and 6 bases, with 10 bases remaining between them. The chain's CDR3 is CASSSRGGNEQFF. The DNA for the CDR3 is TGCGCCAGCAGCTCTAGGGGGGGCAATGAGCAGTTCTTC.

The chain has TRBV2 and TRBJ2-6; 9 nucleotides match TRBD1. The CDR3 spans 17 residues. J lost 4 bases, V lost 4 bases, and 8 bases had no gene match. Germline V gene sequence: CDR1 SNHLY, CDR2 FYNNEI. The CDR3 sequence is CASSGPGTGPGANVLTF. The CDR3 bases are TGTGCCAGCAGTGGGCCCGGGACAGGGCCCGGGGCCAACGTCCTGACTTTC.

The CDR3 here is CASSAGLADNEQFF. CDR3 coding DNA: TGCGCCAGCAGCGCGGGACTAGCGGACAATGAGCAGTTCTTC. The rearrangement links TRBV5-1 to TRBJ2-1; 11 bases are a match to TRBD2. V was clipped by 4 bases and J by 5 bases; unmatched bases: 2. From germline, CDR1 is SGHRS and CDR2 YFSETQ. This CDR3 contains 14 residues.

This clonotype has just a few counts. The chain has TRBV20-1 and TRBJ1-1, with D possibly TRBD1 on 6 matching bases. This CDR3 region has 14 residues. The germline gives CDR1 DFQATT, CDR2 SNEGSKA (reference sequence). Deletions cut 5 bases from V and 1 base from J, with 14 bases between. The CDR3 region has the DNA TGCAGTGCTTCCAGGGGATTTGGGAACACTGAAGCTTTCTTT. This sequence encodes CSASRGFGNTEAFF.

The gene calls are TRBV30 and TRBJ1-3; the D gene is possibly TRBD1 (6 bases). V was trimmed by 3 bases and J by 2 bases, leaving 11 bases between them. CDR1 and CDR2 from the germline V gene are GTSNPN and SVGIG (reference sequence). The CDR3 totals 14 residues. CDR3 sequence reads: CAWRGGLPGNTIYF. The CDR3 DNA sequence: TGTGCCTGGAGAGGGGGACTACCTGGAAACACCATATATTTT.

CDR3 coding DNA: TGTGCCAGCAGTGACACAGGAAACACTGAAGCTTTCTTT. This translates into CASSDTGNTEAFF. This sequence joins TRBV27 and TRBJ1-1; a weak D match, TRBD1 (5 bases). Trimming took 5 bases from V and 2 from J, leaving 9 bases between them. Germline V gives CDR1 MNHEY, CDR2 SMNVEV (reference sequence). The CDR3 is 13 residues long.

The chain carries TRBV7-9 and TRBJ2-5, with TRBD1 matching over 8 bases. Trimming removed 5 bases from V and 3 bases from J; junction bases left unmatched: 5. This CDR3 region has 14 residues. Looked up from germline, CDR1 is SEHNR and CDR2 is FQNEAQ (reference sequence). The DNA of the CDR3 is TGTGCCAGCAGCGCCGGACAGGGAAAAGAGACCCAGTACTTC. It translates to CASSAGQGKETQYF.

This sequence joins TRBV15 and TRBJ2-5; unclear D gene. The CDR3 loop spans 12 amino acids. The V and J ends lost 1 base and 6 bases respectively, with 6 bases between them. Germline CDR1 LNHNV, CDR2 YYDKDF (reference sequence). In DNA, the CDR3 is TGTGCCACCAGCAGAGTCGGCAAGACCCAGTACTTC. Protein sequence: CATSRVGKTQYF.

This clonotype occurred a few times. The chain combines TRBV18 with TRBJ2-7; maybe TRBD1 (8 bases). Germline CDR1 is KGHSH and CDR2 is LQKENI. The V gene lost 1 base and the J gene lost 6 bases, with 19 bases spanning the gap. The CDR3 totals 16 residues. The CDR3: CASSPREGGQGGEQYF. In DNA, the CDR3 is TGTGCCAGCTCACCACGGGAGGGAGGACAGGGCGGCGAGCAGTACTTC.